The text below deals with one TCR beta chain. Its antigen is still unknown. Constant-segment primers were used for 5'RACE, and the resulting TCR alpha and TCR beta cDNA libraries carried sample barcodes and UMIs. From the 5' RACE reads, TCRdb called clonotypes with MiXCR, one entry per CDR3 protein. Found here are approximately 400,000 distinct CDR3 sequences, roughly 18% of them singletons; the top ten hold about 22%. The germline V and J ends were trimmed by 4 bases and 3 bases, with 20 bases remaining between them. The CDR3 is 16 amino acids. Germline loops: CDR1 SGHRS, CDR2 YFSETQ. These data belong to a study of T-cell memory formation after mild COVID-19. Findings and limits, study-wide: Those CD4+ clones that contracted were mainly in CM and EM (CD8+ ones in EMRA). Cross-reactive memory appears to have joined, as suggested by some responding clones showing up in pre-infection memory.

Sample: PBMCs or a T cell subset sorted from them (not recorded which). The TCR originated in a man aged 18 to 30 who had mild COVID-19 (a few samples of this study predate the infection). Cell type and time point are not known. V is TRBV5-1 and J is TRBJ2-7, with D possibly matching TRBD1 (6 bases). CDR3 DNA sequence: TGCGCCAGCAGCCTGGCCGGGACACCTAAAAGCTACGAGCAGTACTTC. It encodes CASSLAGTPKSYEQYF. Using reference TRBV5-1 and TRBJ2-7 for the parts outside the CDR3, the full variable domain is KAGVTQTPRYLIKTRGQQVTLSCSPISGHRSVSWYQQTPGQGLQFLFEYFSETQRNKGNFPGRFSGRQFSNSRSEMNVSTLELGDSALYLCASSLAGTPKSYEQYFGPGTRLTVT.